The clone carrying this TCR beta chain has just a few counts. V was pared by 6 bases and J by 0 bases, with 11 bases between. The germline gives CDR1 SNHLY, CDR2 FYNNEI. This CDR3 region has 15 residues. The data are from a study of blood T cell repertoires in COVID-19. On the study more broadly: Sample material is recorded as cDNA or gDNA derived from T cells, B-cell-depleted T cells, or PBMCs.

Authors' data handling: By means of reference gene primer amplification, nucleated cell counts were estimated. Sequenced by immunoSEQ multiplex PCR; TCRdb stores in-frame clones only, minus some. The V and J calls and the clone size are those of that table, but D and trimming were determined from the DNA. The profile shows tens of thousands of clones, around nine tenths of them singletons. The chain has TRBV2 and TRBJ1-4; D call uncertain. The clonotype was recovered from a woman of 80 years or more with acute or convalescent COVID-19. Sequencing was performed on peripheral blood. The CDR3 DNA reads TGTGCCAGCAGAGAGAGCCTTGCAACTAATGAAAAACTGTTTTTT. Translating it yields CASRESLATNEKLFF.